This T cell receptor beta chain was sequenced for a study of blood T cells in healthy people across ages. Study conclusions and caveats: Donor CMV status was unknown, possibly confounding expanded clonotype changes.

Through a sample-barcoded 5' primer and a J-beta primer mix, a second PCR was run for roughly 6 to 11 cycles. TCRdb fed the 5' RACE reads into MiXCR, producing one record per CDR3 protein. The table has 870,000 or so distinct CDR3 sequences, less than 35% seen once. This clonotype was detected many times. Antigen: not known. V gave up 4 bases and J gave up 1 base, with 13 bases separating them. This CDR3 comprises 15 residues. The source material was blood. The receptor comes from a woman aged 80 or older in good health. This rearrangement joins TRBV12-3 or TRBV12-4 to TRBJ1-2, with D possibly being TRBD1 (5 bases). CDR3 region: CASSWGRGHNYGYTF. CDR3 in DNA: TGTGCCAGCAGTTGGGGTCGCGGACATAACTATGGCTACACCTTC.